This T cell receptor beta chain is from a study of graft-versus-host responses after intestinal transplantation. Of note for this clone: What it binds is not known.

CDR3 length: 14 residues. Germline V CDR1 and CDR2: MGHRA, YSYEKL. Produced via immunoSEQ multiplex PCR; TCRdb's table is partial and in-frame only. The sample includes about 100,000 clones, roughly 87% of them seen just once. The sequencing used unstimulated CD4+ T cells sorted from spleen or lymph node cells, collected before transplant. The rearrangement uses TRBV4-1 and TRBJ2-5, with 11 bases identical to TRBD1. The J call may be in error: the DNA end matches TRBJ2-7 better. The origin of this receptor is a human donor who was the organ donor for an intestinal transplant. CDR3 loop: CASSWDRGSYEQYF. The CDR3 DNA sequence: TGCGCCAGCAGCTGGGACAGGGGGAGCTACGAGCAGTACTTC.